What follows are 29 T cell receptor beta chains derived from one specimen sequenced in a study of beta chain features in type 1 diabetes. The sequenced template was cDNA made from the entire isolated RNA. Using immunoSEQ multiplex PCR, the repertoire was profiled, and TCRdb retains in-frame clones only, with some absent. The sample has a few hundred thousand clones; around 12% are singletons. Source material: naive CD4+ T cells from blood. The receptors here all came from a man between 18 and 35 years old in good health.

The V gene is TRBV27, the J gene TRBJ2-1; 8 bases map to TRBD2. Germline assignment: CDR1 MNHEY and CDR2 SMNVEV (reference sequence). After removal of 5 bases from V and 7 bases from J, the junction contained 10 bases not matched to a gene. CDR3 length: 15 residues. CDR3 bases: TGTGCCAGCAGTCGAGTCGTAGCGGGGCGTAATGAGCAGTTCTTC. This translates into CASSRVVAGRNEQFF.

The chain recombines TRBV9 with TRBJ2-3; TRBD2 matches 8 bases. The CDR3 loop spans 15 amino acids. Losses at the gene ends were 0 bases for V and 6 bases for J; bases not matched to a gene: 6. The V gene's germline CDR1 is SGDLS and CDR2 YYNGEE. This chain's CDR3 is CASSVDRGGSDTQYF. In DNA form, the CDR3 reads TGTGCCAGCAGCGTAGATCGCGGGGGGTCGGATACGCAGTATTTT. The complete variable domain, with remaining parts taken from reference TRBV9 and TRBJ2-3, reads DSGVTQTPKHLITATGQRVTLRCSPRSGDLSVYWYQQSLDQGLQFLIQYYNGEERAKGNILERFSAQQFPDLHSELNLSSLELGDSALYFCASSVDRGGSDTQYFGPGTRLTVL.

This clone was detected ten times or more. The CDR3 DNA reads TGCAGCGTTGAACCCCCAGGGGCCTACAATGAGCAGTTCTTC. Protein product: CSVEPPGAYNEQFF. The chain couples TRBV29-1 to TRBJ2-1; possible D gene TRBD1, 6 bases. V lost 2 bases and J 2 bases, leaving 10 bases between the germline ends. The germline V gene has CDR1 SQVTM and CDR2 ANQGSEA. CDR3 length: 14 amino acids.

This clone was found a few times. This chain connects TRBV7-2 to TRBJ2-7, with 13 bases lining up with TRBD2. V shed 0 bases and J 4 bases; nucleotides not matched to a gene: 9. The CDR3 loop spans 18 amino acids. Germline assignment: CDR1 SGHTA and CDR2 FQGNSA. The CDR3 loop reads CASSLASGTSGTPYEQYF. DNA for the CDR3: TGTGCCAGCAGCTTAGCGTCTGGGACTAGCGGGACCCCTTACGAGCAGTACTTC.

The CDR3 nucleotides read TGCGCCAGCAGCTTGGCAGGGGGTGAAAAACTGTTTTTT. Protein: CASSLAGGEKLFF. V is TRBV5-1 and J is TRBJ1-4; 7 nucleotides align to TRBD1. This CDR3 comprises 13 residues. Germline values: CDR1 SGHRS, CDR2 YFSETQ. Trimming cost V 0 bases and J 7 bases; bases outside gene matches: 0.

The chain combines TRBV7-9 with TRBJ1-1; 10 bases map to TRBD1. Looked up from germline, CDR1 is SEHNR and CDR2 is FQNEAQ (reference sequence). The CDR3 loop spans 15 amino acids. V was pared by 5 bases and J by 1 base, with 4 bases of the junction left unmatched. DNA of the CDR3: TGTGCCAGCAGCGCCGACAGGGGGCCGAACACTGAAGCTTTCTTT. It encodes CASSADRGPNTEAFF.

The chain employs TRBV5-4 and TRBJ2-1; D ambiguous. Germline loops: CDR1 SGHNT, CDR2 YYREEE (reference sequence). The CDR3 is 15 residues long. V lost 1 base, J lost 0 bases, and 8 bases lay in between. The CDR3 nucleotides are TGTGCCAGCAGCTTGCAAGCCAACTCCTACAATGAGCAGTTCTTC. Residues: CASSLQANSYNEQFF.

The rearrangement joins TRBV7-8 to TRBJ2-5; TRBD1 aligns across 7 bases. The CDR3 runs 13 residues. Per germline, CDR1 SGHVS and CDR2 FQNEAQ. V was pared by 5 bases and J by 4 bases, with 4 bases of the junction left unmatched. The CDR3 DNA reads TGTGCCAGCAGCCCGACAGGGAGAGAGACCCAGTACTTC. This gives the protein CASSPTGRETQYF. The full variable domain, with the rest looked up from reference TRBV7-8 and TRBJ2-5, is GAGVSQSPRYKVAKRGQDVALRCDPISGHVSLFWYQQALGQGPEFLTYFQNEAQLDKSGLPSDRFFAERPEGSVSTLKIQRTQQEDSAVYLCASSPTGRETQYFGPGTRLLVL.

The J gene is TRBJ1-5, the V gene TRBV4-2; D not certain. The V gene's germline CDR1 is LGHNA and CDR2 YNFKEQ. Trimming pared 1 base from V and 2 bases from J, leaving 18 bases between. The CDR3 sequence is 18 residues long. CDR3 in DNA: TGTGCCAGCAGCCAAGTGGCCCGGGTATTGATTGGCAATCAGCCCCAGCATTTT. Translation gives CASSQVARVLIGNQPQHF.

This chain connects TRBV29-1 to TRBJ2-3, with D maybe TRBD2 (5 bases). Trimming removed 3 bases at V and 4 bases at J, with 11 bases between. CDR1 and CDR2 from the germline V gene are SQVTM and ANQGSEA. CDR3 length: 13 residues. This CDR3 is CSVEEVQADTQYF. The CDR3 coding sequence is TGCAGCGTTGAGGAGGTTCAGGCAGATACGCAGTATTTT.

Written as DNA, the CDR3 is TGTGCCAGCAGCGGTCGGGAACAGGGGGCCGTGGATACGCAGTATTTT. It encodes CASSGREQGAVDTQYF. This chain links TRBV9 with TRBJ2-3; 9 bases are shared with TRBD1. Per germline, CDR1 SGDLS and CDR2 YYNGEE. The V segment lost 3 bases and the J segment 6 bases; nucleotides outside the gene matches: 11. CDR3 size: 16 residues.

This chain's CDR3 is CAISGSAGGMLVTDTQYF. CDR3 DNA: TGTGCCATCAGTGGGTCGGCGGGAGGGATGCTAGTCACAGATACGCAGTATTTT. The rearrangement links TRBV10-3 to TRBJ2-3; 9 nucleotides align to TRBD2. CDR3 size: 18 residues. V lost 4 bases and J lost 2; bases outside the gene matches: 13. The germline CDR1 and CDR2 sequences are ENHRY and SYGVKD.

The chain recombines TRBV23-1 with TRBJ1-1; 7 bases are a match to TRBD1. TRBV23-1 is recorded as an ORF, its role being uncertain. The CDR3 runs to 19 residues. V trimming: 0 bases; J trimming: 0 bases; junction bases outside the gene matches: 13. CDR3 nucleotides: TGCGCCAGCAGTCAATCCTCGACCGGGTGGACAGGAATGAACACTGAAGCTTTCTTT. The encoded protein is CASSQSSTGWTGMNTEAFF.

The chain carries TRBV7-6 and TRBJ2-3, with D possibly TRBD2 on 5 matching bases. Germline V gives CDR1 SGHVS, CDR2 FNYEAQ. Trimming shortened V by 5 bases and J by 2 bases, and 17 bases separated the two germline ends. The CDR3 runs to 16 residues. The CDR3 region has the DNA TGTGCCAGCAGCCCTAGCCCCGGAACATACACAGATACGCAGTATTTT. Its translation: CASSPSPGTYTDTQYF.

This clone was seen more than once but under ten times. V gene TRBV5-6 combines with J gene TRBJ2-7, with a possible D match to TRBD1 (6 bases). V dropped 3 bases and J dropped 7 bases, with 11 bases sitting between them. The CDR3 spans 12 residues. Germline lookup yields CDR1 SGHDT and CDR2 YYEEEE. Here the CDR3 DNA reads TGTGCCAGCAGCTCGTACAGGGTGGAGCAGTACTTC. It translates to CASSSYRVEQYF.

This clone came up a few times. The chain combines TRBV18 with TRBJ2-3, with D unclear. Germline values: CDR1 KGHSH, CDR2 LQKENI. With 6 bases removed from V and 4 bases from J, the gap between germline ends came to 11 bases. The CDR3 is made up of 13 amino acids. The CDR3 protein is CASSQSAADTQYF. CDR3 nucleotide sequence: TGTGCCAGCTCGCAAAGTGCGGCAGATACGCAGTATTTT.

This clone occurred a few times. The chain uses TRBV6-1 and TRBJ1-2; D is uncertain. The CDR3 is 13 residues long. The germline gives CDR1 MNHNS, CDR2 SASEGT. Trimming took off 6 bases at V and 4 bases at J, with 12 bases between the two ends. DNA for the CDR3: TGTGCCAGCAGGGAGGGTATCGGCTATGGCTACACCTTC. It is translated as CASREGIGYGYTF.

The chain carries TRBV2 and TRBJ2-2; 7 bases map to TRBD1. CDR3 length: 14 amino acids. The V segment lost 7 bases and the J segment 2 bases; nucleotides outside the gene matches: 4. The germline V gene encodes CDR1 SNHLY and CDR2 FYNNEI. Here the CDR3 DNA reads TGTGCCAGCAAGGGGACAGTCAACACCGGGGAGCTGTTTTTT. Translated, it gives CASKGTVNTGELFF. The variable domain in full, completed from reference TRBV2 and TRBJ2-2, reads EPEVTQTPSHQVTQMGQEVILRCVPISNHLYFYWYRQILGQKVEFLVSFYNNEISEKSEIFDDQFSVERPDGSNFTLKIRSTKLEDSAMYFCASKGTVNTGELFFGEGSRLTVL.

This clone was detected only a few times. The rearrangement links TRBV5-4 to TRBJ2-7, with 13 bases matching TRBD2. Trimming at V came to 4 bases and at J to 3 bases, leaving 4 bases not matched to a gene. Germline assignment: CDR1 SGHNT and CDR2 YYREEE (reference sequence). CDR3 length: 15 residues. CDR3 DNA: TGTGCCAGCAGCACGGGACTAGCGGGGAACTACGAGCAGTACTTC. Its translation is CASSTGLAGNYEQYF.

This clone was picked up a small number of times. This chain joins TRBV15 and TRBJ1-5; no clear D. The germline gives CDR1 LNHNV, CDR2 YYDKDF (reference sequence). The CDR3 is made up of 14 amino acids. Trimming pared 1 base from V and 4 bases from J, leaving 8 bases between. In DNA, the CDR3 is TGTGCCACCAGCAGAGTACAGATAAATCAGCCCCAGCATTTT. Translation: CATSRVQINQPQHF.

This clone was recorded a few times. The gene calls are TRBV30 and TRBJ2-7; TRBD1 matches at 7 bases. The length of the CDR3 is 13 residues. CDR1 is GTSNPN, CDR2 SVGIG, per germline (reference sequence). After removal of 4 bases from V and 1 base from J, the junction contained 4 bases not matched to a gene. The CDR3 sequence: CAWKGTASYEQYF. In nucleotides, the CDR3 is TGTGCCTGGAAGGGGACAGCTTCCTACGAGCAGTACTTC.

This clone was counted a few times. V is TRBV5-1 and J is TRBJ2-7; TRBD1 agrees at 7 bases. Trimming at V came to 4 bases and at J to 2 bases, leaving 3 bases not matched to a gene. Germline CDR1 SGHRS, CDR2 YFSETQ. This CDR3 is 13 amino acids long. The DNA of the CDR3 is TGCGCCAGCAGCGTCGACAGGGCCTACGAGCAGTACTTC. It specifies CASSVDRAYEQYF.

In this sample, this clone turned up a few times. This chain uses TRBV30 with TRBJ2-1; 9 bases line up with TRBD2. After removal of 1 base from V and 2 bases from J, the junction contained 6 bases not matched to a gene. The CDR3 has 16 amino acids. Germline V CDR1 and CDR2: GTSNPN, SVGIG (reference sequence). The CDR3 DNA sequence: TGTGCCTGGAGTGCGTCTCGGACTAGCGCCTACAATGAGCAGTTCTTC. Its translation: CAWSASRTSAYNEQFF.

This clone has more than one count but fewer than ten. J is TRBJ1-6 and V is TRBV5-4; maybe TRBD1 (6 bases). This CDR3 comprises 17 residues. The V and J ends lost 4 bases and 7 bases respectively, with 21 bases between them. The V gene's germline CDR1 is SGHNT and CDR2 YYREEE (reference sequence). Here the CDR3 DNA reads TGTGCCAGCAGCCTTGTTGCAGGGGCGCGAGACAATTCACCCCTCCACTTT. Amino acid sequence: CASSLVAGARDNSPLHF. Filled out from reference TRBV5-4 and TRBJ1-6, the complete variable domain reads ETGVTQSPTHLIKTRGQQVTLRCSSQSGHNTVSWYQQALGQGPQFIFQYYREEENGRGNFPPRFSGLQFPNYSSELNVNALELDDSALYLCASSLVAGARDNSPLHFGNGTRLTVT.

There are a few counts of this clone. The V gene is TRBV4-3, the J gene TRBJ2-3; TRBD1 matches at 7 bases. Germline loops: CDR1 LGHNA, CDR2 YSLEER. Losses at the gene ends were 4 bases for V and 1 base for J; bases not matched to a gene: 11. The length of the CDR3 is 17 residues. The CDR3 bases are TGCGCCAGCAGCCGCCAGACGGACAGGCTAGGCACAGATACGCAGTATTTT. This translates into CASSRQTDRLGTDTQYF.

This sequence joins TRBV9 and TRBJ1-6; 8 nucleotides line up with TRBD1. The CDR3 covers 15 residues. V was pared by 4 bases and J by 8 bases, with 8 bases of the junction left unmatched. Germline CDR1 is SGDLS and CDR2 is YYNGEE. The DNA of the CDR3 is TGTGCCAGCAGCCCGAGGGAACAGGGGGATTCACCCCTCCACTTT. Its translation: CASSPREQGDSPLHF.

The table lists this clone with a few counts. The genes are TRBV5-1 and TRBJ2-1; 12 bases map to TRBD2. V gave up 4 bases and J gave up 9 bases; unmatched junction bases: 8. The CDR3 covers 15 residues. Germline-derived CDR1 and CDR2 are SGHRS and YFSETQ. CDR3 sequence reads: CASSMTSGSSFEQFF. The DNA of the CDR3 is TGCGCCAGCAGCATGACTAGCGGGAGTTCTTTTGAGCAGTTCTTC.

This clone occurred many times. The chain links TRBV29-1 to TRBJ2-7, with a weak D call TRBD2 (5 bases). V was cut by 5 bases and J by 4 bases, with 15 bases left in between. Germline V gene data show CDR1 as SQVTM and CDR2 as ANQGSEA. This CDR3 region has 13 residues. The CDR3, as DNA: TGCAGCGTTCGCCAGGCGGGCGTATACGAGCAGTACTTC. It codes for CSVRQAGVYEQYF.

This clone was counted a few times. The chain carries TRBV7-9 and TRBJ2-1; the D gene is possibly TRBD2 (5 bases). Germline CDR1 SEHNR, CDR2 FQNEAQ (reference sequence). V was cut by 6 bases and J by 10 bases, with 13 bases left in between. The CDR3 length is 12 residues. The CDR3, as DNA: TGTGCCAGCAGAAACCCAATAGCGGAGCAGTTCTTC. Translated, it gives CASRNPIAEQFF. Drawing the rest from reference TRBV7-9 and TRBJ2-1, the complete variable domain is DTGVSQNPRHKITKRGQNVTFRCDPISEHNRLYWYRQTLGQGPEFLTYFQNEAQLEKSRLLSDRFSAERPKGSFSTLEIQRTEQGDSAMYLCASRNPIAEQFFGPGTRLTVL.